These 23 T cell receptor beta chains originate from one sample sequenced in a study of CD8 T cells in Susac syndrome. Reverse transcription of roughly 0.5 to 1 ug RNA used random hexamers. TCRdb re-analysed the immunoSEQ multiplex PCR reads in MiXCR, keeping a single row per CDR3 protein. The sample lists 330,000 or so distinct CDR3 sequences, roughly 85% occurring once. Sequencing was performed on CD8+ T cells from PBMCs. The receptor source for this set is a human donor with multiple sclerosis.

The CDR3 nucleotides read TGTGCCAGCAGCTTAGGGGCTAGCGGAAGGGGGTACAATGAGCAGTTCTTC. This encodes CASSLGASGRGYNEQFF. This chain links TRBV7-6 with TRBJ2-1; weak D call: TRBD2 (7 bases). CDR1 and CDR2 (germline): SGHVS, FNYEAQ. The CDR3 has 17 residues. The V end was cut by 1 base, the J end by 4 bases, with 17 bases between.

This chain connects TRBV29-1 to TRBJ1-1; no reliable D call. The CDR3 has 14 amino acids. CDR1 and CDR2 (germline): SQVTM, ANQGSEA. V gave up 4 bases and J gave up 1 base, with 13 bases separating them. The CDR3 loop is CSVALLGRNTEAFF. For the CDR3, the DNA is TGCAGCGTTGCCCTCCTAGGCAGGAACACTGAAGCTTTCTTT.

The chain is built from TRBV11-2 and TRBJ2-7, with D perhaps being TRBD1 or TRBD2 (8 bases each). The CDR3 contains 15 residues. V was cut by 4 bases and J by 3 bases, with 16 bases left in between. Germline V lookup: CDR1 SGHAT, CDR2 FQNNGV. In nucleotides, the CDR3 is TGTGCCAGCAGCTCACAGGGGGGACTAGACTACGAGCAGTACTTC. Residues: CASSSQGGLDYEQYF. Variable domain in full (rest from reference TRBV11-2 and TRBJ2-7): EAGVAQSPRYKIIEKRQSVAFWCNPISGHATLYWYQQILGQGPKLLIQFQNNGVVDDSQLPKDRFSAERLKGVDSTLKIQPAKLEDSAVYLCASSSQGGLDYEQYFGPGTRLTVT.

The chain couples TRBV4-3 to TRBJ1-1; possible D gene TRBD1, 6 bases. Germline V CDR1 and CDR2: LGHNA, YSLEER. This CDR3 spans 16 amino acids. Between the trimmed V and J ends, which lost 2 bases and 1 base, there was a span of 14 bases. The CDR3 loop is CASSQLWDIANTEAFF. The CDR3 DNA sequence: TGCGCCAGCAGCCAACTATGGGACATCGCGAACACTGAAGCTTTCTTT.

This chain links TRBV6-2 or TRBV6-3 with TRBJ1-2; D ambiguous. Germline V gives CDR1 MNHEY, CDR2 SVGEGT. The V end was cut by 0 bases, the J end by 4 bases, with 15 bases between. The CDR3 spans 16 residues. CDR3 region: CASSYSTRRALYGYTF. CDR3 nucleotides: TGTGCCAGCAGTTACTCGACAAGAAGGGCCCTCTATGGCTACACCTTC.

The J gene is TRBJ2-1, the V gene TRBV12-3 or TRBV12-4; no definite D call. The CDR3 covers 14 residues. Trimming left V 6 bases short and J 4 bases short, with 13 bases between. This CDR3 reads CASRVESFYNEQFF. Written as DNA, the CDR3 is TGTGCCAGCAGAGTAGAGAGTTTTTACAATGAGCAGTTCTTC.

J is TRBJ2-3 and V is TRBV3-1; 8 bases agree with TRBD2. V lost 3 bases, J lost 0 bases, and 26 bases stayed unmatched. The CDR3 spans 23 residues. The germline gives CDR1 LGHDT, CDR2 YNNKEL (reference sequence). CDR3 nucleotide sequence: TGTGCCAGCAGCCACCAAACGCCTAAGACTAGCGCGCTAACGAGATCTAGCACAGATACGCAGTATTTT. Its translation is CASSHQTPKTSALTRSSTDTQYF.

This clonotype appeared a single time. The rearrangement joins TRBV30 to TRBJ2-5; 10 bases match TRBD2. CDR3 length: 15 residues. V lost 8 bases to trimming and J lost 2 bases; unmatched junction nucleotides: 11. Germline loops: CDR1 GTSNPN, CDR2 SVGIG (reference sequence). CDR3 protein: CARGTGTSVQETQYF. CDR3 nucleotides: TGTGCCCGTGGGACCGGGACTAGCGTACAAGAGACCCAGTACTTC.

The V gene is TRBV7-9, the J gene TRBJ1-5, with TRBD1 matching 10 bases. The trim removed 5 bases at V and 3 bases at J, leaving 4 bases unmatched. The CDR3 spans 15 residues. Germline V gives CDR1 SEHNR, CDR2 FQNEAQ (reference sequence). In DNA, the CDR3 is TGTGCCAGCAGCGCGACAGGGGGCTTCAATCAGCCCCAGCATTTT. It encodes CASSATGGFNQPQHF.

The rearrangement links TRBV6-5 to TRBJ2-7; D is unclear. CDR1 is MNHEY and CDR2 is SVGAGI in the germline V gene. The CDR3 extends over 14 amino acids. V lost 2 bases, J lost 0 bases, and 8 bases lay in between. This chain's CDR3 is CASSYKSSSYEQYF. The CDR3 DNA reads TGTGCCAGCAGTTACAAGTCTAGCTCCTACGAGCAGTACTTC.

This chain links TRBV15 with TRBJ1-2, with 9 bases identical to TRBD1. Germline trimming cut 2 bases from V and 4 bases from J; bases unmatched to any gene: 23. The germline V gene has CDR1 LNHNV and CDR2 YYDKDF (reference sequence). The CDR3 extends over 21 amino acids. CDR3 protein: CATSRPQWGPGQGLNFYGYTF. The CDR3 DNA sequence: TGTGCCACCAGCAGACCACAATGGGGACCGGGACAGGGTCTTAATTTCTATGGCTACACCTTC.

The chain has TRBV4-3 and TRBJ2-7, with D unclear. Per the germline V gene, CDR1 is LGHNA and CDR2 is YSLEER. With 0 bases removed from V and 3 bases from J, the gap between germline ends came to 18 bases. This CDR3 comprises 17 residues. In nucleotides, the CDR3 is TGCGCCAGCAGCCAAGAGGAGAACACGGAACTGGTCTACGAGCAGTACTTC. Protein product: CASSQEENTELVYEQYF.

This clonotype was seen only a few times. The chain recombines TRBV30 with TRBJ2-2; tentatively, D is TRBD1 or TRBD2 (5 bases each). Per germline, CDR1 GTSNPN and CDR2 SVGIG (reference sequence). The length of the CDR3 is 14 residues. Trimming removed 2 bases from V and 7 bases from J, with 14 bases in between. In DNA, the CDR3 is TGTGCCTGGAGTTTCGGCGGTGGGGGCGGGGAGCTGTTTTTT. It yields the protein CAWSFGGGGGELFF.

The rearrangement uses TRBV19 and TRBJ2-1; D is ambiguous. Germline CDR1 LNHDA, CDR2 SQIVND (reference sequence). The V end was cut by 2 bases, the J end by 2 bases, with 16 bases between. The CDR3 runs to 17 residues. CDR3 sequence (DNA): TGTGCCAGTAGTATACCCTCCATCCCAAGCGCCTACAATGAGCAGTTCTTC. Encoded protein: CASSIPSIPSAYNEQFF. Together with reference TRBV19 and TRBJ2-1, the CDR3 gives the full variable domain: DGGITQSPKYLFRKEGQNVTLSCEQNLNHDAMYWYRQDPGQGLRLIYYSQIVNDFQKGDIAEGYSVSREKKESFPLTVTSAQKNPTAFYLCASSIPSIPSAYNEQFFGPGTRLTVL.

This clonotype was seen only once. At one end, the junction sequence differs from germline, possibly due to a read error. The chain links TRBV20-1 to TRBJ2-2; 8 nucleotides align to TRBD2. The CDR3 is 16 residues long. CDR1 DFQATT and CDR2 SNEGSKA come from the germline V gene (reference sequence). CDR3 DNA: TGCAGTGCTCGAGATTTAGCGGGGCCGAACACCGGGGAGCTGTTTTTT. Protein: CSARDLAGPNTGELFF.

A single count supports this clonotype. This rearrangement joins TRBV6-2 or TRBV6-3 to TRBJ2-1, with 7 nucleotides matching TRBD2. This CDR3 spans 13 amino acids. The germline gives CDR1 MNHEY, CDR2 SVGEGT. Germline trimming cut 5 bases from V and 5 bases from J; bases unmatched to any gene: 3. The CDR3: CASSRDYHNEQFF. Here the CDR3 DNA reads TGTGCCAGCAGTAGGGACTACCACAATGAGCAGTTCTTC.

The rearrangement joins TRBV20-1 to TRBJ2-7, with a weak D call TRBD2 (5 bases). Germline CDR1 reads DFQATT; CDR2 reads SNEGSKA (reference sequence). CDR3 length equals 11 residues. V gave up 6 bases and J gave up 2 bases, with 8 bases separating them. The CDR3 bases are TGCAGTGCCCCGCGGGCCTACGAGCAGTACTTC. Its translation is CSAPRAYEQYF.

The CDR3 nucleotides are TGTGCCAGCAGCGTAACAGGGGACAACGAGCAGTACTTC. The encoded protein is CASSVTGDNEQYF. The V call is TRBV9, the J call TRBJ2-7; 7 bases are shared with TRBD1. The CDR3 is 13 amino acids. CDR1 and CDR2 from the germline V gene are SGDLS and YYNGEE. After removal of 1 base from V and 5 bases from J, the junction contained 3 bases not matched to a gene.

The J gene is TRBJ2-7, the V gene TRBV4-3; D remains ambiguous. The germline V gene has CDR1 LGHNA and CDR2 YSLEER. The CDR3 has 15 residues. Trimming shortened V by 2 bases and J by 0 bases, and 11 bases separated the two germline ends. This CDR3 reads CASSQKATGSYEQYF. The CDR3 DNA reads as TGCGCCAGCAGCCAAAAGGCTACTGGCTCCTACGAGCAGTACTTC.

V usage is TRBV28 and J usage is TRBJ2-7, with TRBD1 matching 10 bases. The CDR3 contains 16 residues. Per the germline V gene, CDR1 is MDHEN and CDR2 is SYDVKM. With 5 bases clipped from V and 9 bases from J, the junction kept 16 bases outside the gene matches. The CDR3 DNA reads TGTGCCAGCAGTCTCCCCGCCGGGACAGGGGTACGATGGCAGTACTTC. Protein sequence: CASSLPAGTGVRWQYF.

This clonotype was found once. The chain carries TRBV27 and TRBJ1-1, with no clear D. This CDR3 contains 13 residues. V was pared by 4 bases and J by 6 bases, with 12 bases between. CDR1 is MNHEY and CDR2 is SMNVEV in the germline V gene (reference sequence). CDR3 region: CASSWTVAAEAFF. In nucleotides, the CDR3 is TGTGCCAGCAGTTGGACCGTAGCCGCTGAAGCTTTCTTT.

This clonotype turned up a few times. V usage is TRBV7-2 and J usage is TRBJ2-7; 7 nucleotides align to TRBD2. V shed 5 bases, J shed 4 bases, and the junction held 14 bases outside the gene matches. The CDR3 has 16 amino acids. Looked up from germline, CDR1 is SGHTA and CDR2 is FQGNSA. CDR3: CASSPISGGGAYEQYF. CDR3 coding DNA: TGTGCCAGCAGCCCGATTTCGGGGGGAGGGGCTTACGAGCAGTACTTC.

This clonotype was counted a few times. This chain uses TRBV27 with TRBJ2-6; TRBD1 might be the D (5 bases). V was clipped by 4 bases and J by 2 bases, with 6 bases between them. This CDR3 has 14 residues. CDR1 and CDR2 from the germline V gene are MNHEY and SMNVEV (reference sequence). The CDR3 loop reads CASSSTAGANVLTF. The CDR3 region has the DNA TGTGCCAGCAGTTCGACAGCTGGGGCCAACGTCCTGACTTTC.